These 28 T cell receptor beta chains were sequenced from one sample in a study of spatial heterogeneity in lung cancer. TCRdb ran MiXCR on the 5' RACE reads and lists one entry per CDR3 protein. The sample lists several thousand distinct CDR3 sequences, around 28% seen once, with about 16% in the top ten. Sample time point: sample taken at primary tumor resection. The study sequenced unsorted whole RNA from tumor, nontumor lung or frozen PBMC. The input for sequencing was PBMCs, taken at surgery. The receptors come from a male donor with early-stage non-small cell lung cancer.

The gene calls are TRBV15 and TRBJ2-4; 7 bases are a match to TRBD2. Germline V gene sequence: CDR1 LNHNV, CDR2 YYDKDF (reference sequence). The CDR3 is 18 residues long. V lost 3 bases to trimming and J lost 2 bases; unmatched junction nucleotides: 13. Here the CDR3 reads CATSSGQGLIGSKNIQYF. Written as DNA, the CDR3 is TGTGCCACCAGCAGTGGGCAGGGACTAATTGGTTCCAAAAACATTCAGTACTTC.

The chain employs TRBV28 and TRBJ2-7; TRBD1 matches at 7 bases. This CDR3 has 14 amino acids. V shed 5 bases, J shed 1 base, and the junction held 5 bases outside the gene matches. CDR1 and CDR2 from the germline V gene are MDHEN and SYDVKM. This chain's CDR3 is CASSPTGLSYEQYF. CDR3 nucleotide sequence: TGTGCCAGCAGTCCGACAGGGTTGTCCTACGAGCAGTACTTC.

The V gene is TRBV7-2, the J gene TRBJ1-2; D is perhaps TRBD1 (5 bases). The V end lost 2 bases, the J end lost 2 bases, and 9 bases lay between the germline ends. The CDR3 contains 14 residues. From germline, CDR1 is SGHTA and CDR2 FQGNSA. CDR3 sequence (DNA): TGTGCCAGCAGCTTAAGCAGGGACAACTATGGCTACACCTTC. Translation: CASSLSRDNYGYTF.

By proportion, this clonotype is medium-sized. The chain combines TRBV7-9 with TRBJ2-7; the match to TRBD2 covers 10 bases. The CDR3 covers 15 residues. V lost 3 bases and J lost 7; bases outside the gene matches: 9. CDR1 SEHNR and CDR2 FQNEAQ come from the germline V gene (reference sequence). The CDR3, as DNA: TGTGCCAGCAGCTTCGGACTAGCGGACCTGAAGGAGCAGTACTTC. Translated, it gives CASSFGLADLKEQYF.

This clonotype was counted a single time. This CDR3 is CSARDPDRSNNEQFF. In nucleotides, the CDR3 is TGCAGTGCTAGAGACCCGGACAGATCCAACAATGAGCAGTTCTTC. The chain carries TRBV20-1 and TRBJ2-1; D may be TRBD1 (6 bases). CDR3 length equals 15 residues. Trimming took off 0 bases at V and 5 bases at J, with 14 bases between the two ends. The V gene's germline CDR1 is DFQATT and CDR2 SNEGSKA (reference sequence).

This clonotype is medium-sized in the sample. The chain links TRBV7-3 to TRBJ2-7; 7 nucleotides line up with TRBD2. V dropped 2 bases and J dropped 6; count of bases not matched to a gene: 10. CDR1 and CDR2 from the germline V gene are SGHTA and FQGTGA. This CDR3 has 15 amino acids. This chain's CDR3 is CASSLWGGSRSEQYF. In nucleotides, the CDR3 is TGTGCCAGCAGCTTATGGGGCGGGAGTCGTTCCGAGCAGTACTTC. The full variable domain, with the rest looked up from reference TRBV7-3 and TRBJ2-7, is GAGVSQTPSNKVTEKGKYVELRCDPISGHTALYWYRQSLGQGPEFLIYFQGTGAADDSGLPNDRFFAVRPEGSVSTLKIQRTERGDSAVYLCASSLWGGSRSEQYFGPGTRLTVT.

The chain couples TRBV7-3 to TRBJ2-1, with 8 positions matching TRBD1. Trimming took 5 bases from V and 7 from J; bases not matched to a gene: 10. CDR3 size: 15 residues. Germline-derived CDR1 and CDR2 are SGHTA and FQGTGA. This chain's CDR3 is CASSPPGQAPNEQFF. In DNA form, the CDR3 reads TGTGCCAGCAGCCCGCCGGGACAGGCGCCGAATGAGCAGTTCTTC. The whole variable domain, remainder taken from reference TRBV7-3 and TRBJ2-1, is GAGVSQTPSNKVTEKGKYVELRCDPISGHTALYWYRQSLGQGPEFLIYFQGTGAADDSGLPNDRFFAVRPEGSVSTLKIQRTERGDSAVYLCASSPPGQAPNEQFFGPGTRLTVL.

This clonotype is medium-sized. The rearrangement joins TRBV10-3 to TRBJ2-3, with 9 bases matching TRBD2. Trimming removed 3 bases from V and 2 bases from J; junction bases left unmatched: 6. Germline CDR1 reads ENHRY; CDR2 reads SYGVKD. The CDR3 contains 16 residues. CDR3 sequence (DNA): TGTGCCATCAGTGACCCCAGCGGGAGGAACACAGATACGCAGTATTTT. Its protein is CAISDPSGRNTDTQYF.

This clonotype is labeled as medium-sized. The chain combines TRBV28 with TRBJ1-2; tentative D call: TRBD1 (6 bases). Trimming removed 2 bases from V and 4 bases from J, with 17 bases in between. Germline-derived CDR1 and CDR2 are MDHEN and SYDVKM. This CDR3 region has 16 residues. In DNA, the CDR3 is TGTGCCAGCAGTTTAAAGGGGGGCGCCCCTACCTATGGCTACACCTTC. This encodes CASSLKGGAPTYGYTF.

This clonotype is deemed medium-sized. The chain links TRBV10-1 to TRBJ2-5, with D possibly TRBD2 on 5 matching bases. CDR3 length equals 14 residues. Per the germline V gene, CDR1 is WNHNN and CDR2 is SYGVQD (reference sequence). The V and J ends lost 0 bases and 4 bases respectively, with 9 bases between them. The CDR3 region has the DNA TGCGCCAGCAGTGAGTCAGCGGACGGAGAGACCCAGTACTTC. Translated, it gives CASSESADGETQYF.

By its share, this clonotype is medium-sized. The chain combines TRBV20-1 with TRBJ1-5; 7 bases map to TRBD1. V lost 0 bases, J lost 0 bases, and 5 bases stayed unmatched. The CDR3 is made up of 16 amino acids. The V gene's germline CDR1 is DFQATT and CDR2 SNEGSKA (reference sequence). The CDR3 spells CSARDRDRSSNQPQHF. The CDR3 DNA reads as TGCAGTGCTAGAGATAGGGACAGATCTAGCAATCAGCCCCAGCATTTT.

This clonotype was found a few times. The chain carries TRBV29-1 and TRBJ2-7; tentative D call: TRBD1 (6 bases). CDR1 and CDR2 from the germline V gene are SQVTM and ANQGSEA. The CDR3 totals 12 residues. V was cut by 4 bases and J by 0 bases, with 7 bases left in between. The CDR3 DNA sequence: TGCAGCGTTGCAGGGGCCTCCTACGAGCAGTACTTC. It codes for CSVAGASYEQYF.

This chain uses TRBV19 with TRBJ1-5; 8 bases match TRBD1. Per the germline V gene, CDR1 is LNHDA and CDR2 is SQIVND (reference sequence). The CDR3 is 15 residues long. Germline trimming cut 8 bases from V and 4 bases from J; bases unmatched to any gene: 10. The CDR3 DNA sequence: TGTGCCAGTGGGATCGAGGACAGGGCTAATCAGCCCCAGCATTTT. It specifies CASGIEDRANQPQHF.

This clonotype was observed a handful of times. This chain links TRBV6-2 or TRBV6-3 with TRBJ2-6, with a possible D match to TRBD1 (5 bases). Germline V lookup: CDR1 MNHEY, CDR2 SVGEGT. This CDR3 has 16 amino acids. V was clipped by 2 bases and J by 0 bases, with 8 bases between them. The CDR3 nucleotides are TGTGCCAGCAGTTACACAGGCAACTCTGGGGCCAACGTCCTGACTTTC. Protein sequence: CASSYTGNSGANVLTF.

The chain couples TRBV21-1 to TRBJ2-7; the DNA was not used to check the table's D call, TRBD1. TRBV21-1 is reported as a pseudogene. There are 13 residues in the CDR3. In DNA, the CDR3 is TGTGCCAGCATGCACAGGGATGTCCTAGGGCAGTACTTC. Its translation is CASMHRDVLGQYF.

This clonotype was seen more than once but under ten times. The V gene is TRBV14, the J gene TRBJ2-7, with TRBD1 as a possible D gene (6 bases). The CDR3 is 12 residues long. CDR1 SGHDN and CDR2 FVKESK come from the germline V gene. The germline V and J ends were trimmed by 3 bases and 7 bases, with 10 bases remaining between them. CDR3 sequence (DNA): TGTGCCAGCAGCCAGGGGGCCTGGGAGCAGTACTTC. This gives the protein CASSQGAWEQYF.

This clonotype counts as medium-sized (0.01 to 0.1%). V gene TRBV7-8 combines with J gene TRBJ1-5, with TRBD1 identical over 10 bases. Germline V gives CDR1 SGHVS, CDR2 FQNEAQ. V gave up 2 bases and J gave up 0 bases; unmatched junction bases: 7. This CDR3 is 18 amino acids long. For the CDR3, the DNA is TGTGCCAGCAGCTTACGTGGGACAGGGGATCATAGCAATCAGCCCCAGCATTTT. It codes for CASSLRGTGDHSNQPQHF.

Worth noting for this clonotype: Given a much more abundant clone one base away, this may be a read error. The J gene is TRBJ2-3, the V gene TRBV30; TRBD2 agrees at 8 bases. The CDR3 spans 13 residues. From germline, CDR1 is GTSNPN and CDR2 SVGIG (reference sequence). CDR3 nucleotides: TGTACCTCGGGACTAACGGGGGGGGATACGCAGTATTTT. Residues: CTSGLTGGDTQYF.

This sequence joins TRBV7-2 and TRBJ2-7; D gene uncertain. Deletions cut 0 bases from V and 2 bases from J, with 11 bases between. Germline V gene sequence: CDR1 SGHTA, CDR2 FQGNSA. This CDR3 region has 15 residues. The CDR3 region is CASSLAGSTAYEQYF. CDR3 nucleotides: TGTGCCAGCAGCTTAGCTGGCAGTACTGCCTACGAGCAGTACTTC. The whole variable domain, remainder taken from reference TRBV7-2 and TRBJ2-7, is GAGVSQSPSNKVTEKGKDVELRCDPISGHTALYWYRQSLGQGLEFLIYFQGNSAPDKSGLPSDRFSAERTGGSVSTLTIQRTQQEDSAVYLCASSLAGSTAYEQYFGPGTRLTVT.

Within the sample, this clonotype is medium-sized (0.01 to 0.1%). The rearrangement joins TRBV5-6 to TRBJ2-2; 8 nucleotides agree with TRBD2. CDR3 length: 15 amino acids. V lost 2 bases, J lost 5 bases, and 5 bases stayed unmatched. The germline V gene has CDR1 SGHDT and CDR2 YYEEEE. CDR3 DNA: TGTGCCAGCAGCTTAGCGGGAGTGGATACCGGGGAGCTGTTTTTT. Translating it yields CASSLAGVDTGELFF. Using reference TRBV5-6 and TRBJ2-2 for the parts outside the CDR3, the full variable domain is DAGVTQSPTHLIKTRGQQVTLRCSPKSGHDTVSWYQQALGQGPQFIFQYYEEEERQRGNFPDRFSGHQFPNYSSELNVNALLLGDSALYLCASSLAGVDTGELFFGEGSRLTVL.

The chain employs TRBV27 and TRBJ1-1; 7 positions agree with TRBD1. Losses at the gene ends were 6 bases for V and 7 bases for J; bases not matched to a gene: 8. The CDR3 is made up of 13 amino acids. Per the germline V gene, CDR1 is MNHEY and CDR2 is SMNVEV (reference sequence). CDR3 region: CASRPRNRGEAFF. CDR3 nucleotide sequence: TGTGCCAGCAGGCCGCGTAACAGGGGTGAAGCTTTCTTT.

By proportion, this clonotype is medium-sized. The chain uses TRBV7-8 and TRBJ2-7, with 10 bases aligning to TRBD1. The CDR3 runs to 15 residues. J was trimmed by 2 bases and V by 1 base; bases with no gene match: 2. The V gene's germline CDR1 is SGHVS and CDR2 FQNEAQ. CDR3 sequence (DNA): TGTGCCAGCAGCTTAGGGGGACAGGGGCCCTACGAGCAGTACTTC. This translates into CASSLGGQGPYEQYF.

This sequence joins TRBV10-3 and TRBJ1-2; D may be TRBD1 (5 bases). CDR1 is ENHRY and CDR2 is SYGVKD in the germline V gene. The V and J ends lost 6 bases and 4 bases respectively, with 15 bases between them. The CDR3 contains 14 residues. The CDR3 sequence: CAISQVGEAYGYTF. CDR3 DNA: TGTGCCATCAGCCAAGTGGGGGAGGCCTATGGCTACACCTTC.

This clonotype was recorded a few times. CDR3 in DNA: TGTGCCAGCAGCCAAGTTTCCGGATTCTCTGGAAACACCATATATTTT. This translates into CASSQVSGFSGNTIYF. The chain couples TRBV14 to TRBJ1-3; D is ambiguous. V was trimmed by 1 base and J by 0 bases, leaving 10 bases between them. The CDR3 is 16 amino acids. The germline CDR1 and CDR2 sequences are SGHDN and FVKESK.

This clonotype is labeled as medium-sized. The V and J genes are TRBV12-3 or TRBV12-4 and TRBJ2-2; maybe TRBD2 (5 bases). The CDR3 extends over 16 amino acids. The V gene lost 7 bases and the J gene lost 5 bases, with 20 bases spanning the gap. CDR3 sequence reads: CASTPPTRRATGELFF. The DNA of the CDR3 is TGTGCCAGCACTCCCCCGACGAGGCGGGCGACCGGGGAGCTGTTTTTT.

By sample fraction, this clonotype is medium-sized (0.01 to 0.1%). V and J are TRBV13 and TRBJ2-7, with 7 bases matching TRBD1. Germline values: CDR1 PRHDT, CDR2 FYEKMQ (reference sequence). The CDR3 covers 14 residues. J was trimmed by 5 bases and V by 2 bases; bases with no gene match: 6. Here the CDR3 DNA reads TGTGCCAGCAGCTTACGACAGGGTAACAACGAGCAGTACTTC. Translation gives CASSLRQGNNEQYF.

This clonotype is judged medium-sized. CDR3 nucleotides: TGTGCCACAAGACAGGGAGGGTCCTATAATTCACCCCTCCACTTT. This sequence encodes CATRQGGSYNSPLHF. This chain links TRBV12-3 or TRBV12-4 with TRBJ1-6, with 7 nucleotides matching TRBD1. This CDR3 has 15 amino acids. V was pared by 10 bases and J by 1 base, with 7 bases of the junction left unmatched.

By sample share, this clonotype is medium-sized. This chain connects TRBV7-8 to TRBJ2-2; D perhaps matches TRBD1 (5 bases). This CDR3 is built from 15 residues. Looked up from germline, CDR1 is SGHVS and CDR2 is FQNEAQ. Trimming pared 5 bases from V and 0 bases from J, leaving 10 bases between. The CDR3 region is CASSLGVANTGELFF. For the CDR3, the DNA is TGTGCCAGCAGCCTAGGGGTAGCGAACACCGGGGAGCTGTTTTTT.